The 25 T cell receptor beta chains reported below all come from one sample, sequenced in a study of CXCR3-negative and CXCR3-positive naive CD8 T cells (dated by TCRdb to the late 2010s). The reads were generated on a NextSeq 550. The Human TCR Profiling Kit (MiLaboratory) was used to make UMI-labeled 5' RACE TRB cDNA libraries. TCRdb reprocessed the raw reads; every CDR3 protein sequence is a single record, and DNA is not supplied. The sample table on file contains around 130,000 distinct CDR3 sequences. 0.59% of the sample is in the top ten clones. No antigen has been identified for these receptors. Overall study results and their limits: TRB CDR3s from CXCR3-positive naive cells showed higher hydrophobicity (lower Kidera factor 4), lower energy, and higher strength and volume indices than CXCR3-negative naive cells.

Sequencing was performed on naive CXCR3+ CD8+ T cells from blood. Per the publication, the cell subset or site label means: CD45RO-CCR7+CD27+CD95- naive CD8+ T cells expressing CXCR3 (TNR3+). These receptors all stem from a human donor in good health. Some clones in this sample may be carry-over from other donors' samples.

The CDR3 loop is CASSYAGAGTEAFF. This chain connects TRBV5-6 to TRBJ1-1; TCRdb's D gene call, TRBD1, goes unchecked for lack of DNA. In germline, CDR1 is SGHDT, CDR2 YYEEEE. The CDR3 spans 14 residues.

The chain joins TRBV28 to TRBJ1-6; without DNA, the TCRdb call of TRBD1 cannot be checked. The CDR3 loop spans 15 amino acids. Germline V gene sequence: CDR1 MDHEN, CDR2 SYDVKM. CDR3 amino acids: CASSLLGLGNSPLHF.

The V gene is TRBV6-5, the J gene TRBJ1-2. Germline loops: CDR1 MNHEY, CDR2 SVGAGI. CDR3 length equals 13 residues. CDR3 amino acids: CASGMQKNYGYTF.

The chain uses TRBV15 and TRBJ2-2. The CDR3 consists of 12 residues. Germline CDR1 is LNHNV and CDR2 is YYDKDF (reference sequence). CDR3 sequence reads: CATSRVSGELFF.

The J gene is TRBJ2-7, the V gene TRBV20-1. This CDR3 is built from 13 residues. Germline CDR1 is DFQATT and CDR2 is SNEGSKA (reference sequence). The CDR3 reads CSARDVGTYEQYF.

The V and J genes are TRBV28 and TRBJ2-5; the D call of TRBD1 rests on TCRdb alone, since no DNA is present to check it. This CDR3 contains 14 residues. CDR1 and CDR2 (germline): MDHEN, SYDVKM. The CDR3 sequence: CASSLGDRQETQYF. Using reference TRBV28 and TRBJ2-5 for the parts outside the CDR3, the full variable domain is DVKVTQSSRYLVKRTGEKVFLECVQDMDHENMFWYRQDPGLGLRLIYFSYDVKMKEKGDIPEGYSVSREKKERFSLILESASTNQTSMYLCASSLGDRQETQYFGPGTRLLVL.

V is TRBV12-3 or TRBV12-4 and J is TRBJ1-1; checking the TCRdb D call of TRBD1 is not possible without DNA. The CDR3 is 17 amino acids. The CDR3 loop reads CASSLPQIQGAMTEAFF.

This chain uses TRBV27 with TRBJ2-1; the D call from TCRdb, TRBD2, cannot be confirmed without DNA. The CDR3 loop spans 13 amino acids. The V gene's germline CDR1 is MNHEY and CDR2 SMNVEV (reference sequence). CDR3 in amino acids: CASSLRGAGEQFF.

The V gene is TRBV14, the J gene TRBJ2-3; TCRdb designates TRBD1, a call that cannot be tested without DNA. CDR1 and CDR2 (germline): SGHDN, FVKESK. The CDR3 covers 16 residues. The CDR3 sequence is CASSQGTGDFTDTQYF.

The gene calls are TRBV7-9 and TRBJ2-7. This CDR3 is built from 12 residues. Per the germline V gene, CDR1 is SEHNR and CDR2 is FQNEAQ (reference sequence). CDR3 protein: CASRDALSEQYF.

The V and J genes are TRBV19 and TRBJ2-3; TCRdb's assignment of TRBD1 cannot be checked, as there is no DNA. Germline V gives CDR1 LNHDA, CDR2 SQIVND (reference sequence). This CDR3 region has 13 residues. The CDR3 loop reads CASSEQGADTQYF.

CDR3 in amino acids: CSVMEQETQYF. V and J are TRBV29-1 and TRBJ2-5. This CDR3 has 11 residues. Germline loops: CDR1 SQVTM, CDR2 ANQGSEA. Filled out from reference TRBV29-1 and TRBJ2-5, the complete variable domain reads SAVISQKPSRDICQRGTSLTIQCQVDSQVTMMFWYRQQPGQSLTLIATANQGSEATYESGFVIDKFPISRPNLTFSTLTVSNMSPEDSSIYLCSVMEQETQYFGPGTRLLVL.

This chain links TRBV4-3 with TRBJ2-6; TCRdb gives TRBD2 as the D gene, but with no DNA this cannot be confirmed. Germline assignment: CDR1 LGHNA and CDR2 YSLEER. This CDR3 has 16 amino acids. CDR3 in amino acids: CASSQLEGTGANVLTF.

J is TRBJ2-1 and V is TRBV5-1; the TRBD2 assignment by TCRdb is unverifiable without DNA. There are 16 residues in the CDR3. CDR1 is SGHRS, CDR2 YFSETQ, per germline. The CDR3 region is CASSLIGTTNWNEQFF.

V is TRBV7-2 and J is TRBJ1-1; TCRdb names TRBD1, which stays unverified in the absence of DNA. The CDR3 is 13 amino acids. Germline CDR1 and CDR2: SGHTA and FQGNSA. Here the CDR3 reads CARRFRGMTEAFF.

The rearrangement joins TRBV15 to TRBJ1-2. Germline CDR1 reads LNHNV; CDR2 reads YYDKDF (reference sequence). The CDR3 length is 14 residues. The chain's CDR3 is CATSRTEDLPGYTF.

This sequence joins TRBV29-1 and TRBJ1-3. The CDR3 length is 13 residues. From germline, CDR1 is SQVTM and CDR2 ANQGSEA. The CDR3 reads CSVEVGSGNTIYF.

The chain joins TRBV29-1 to TRBJ1-1. Germline-derived CDR1 and CDR2 are SQVTM and ANQGSEA. The CDR3 is made up of 13 amino acids. The chain's CDR3 is CSGLRARNTEAFF.

The chain uses TRBV7-9 and TRBJ1-1. The CDR3 totals 14 residues. CDR1 is SEHNR, CDR2 FQNEAQ, per germline (reference sequence). The CDR3 protein is CASSSGGMNTEAFF.

The CDR3 is CARSLANTGELFF. V usage is TRBV5-3 and J usage is TRBJ2-2. TRBV5-3 is annotated as an ORF whose role is uncertain. The CDR3 consists of 13 residues.

The chain carries TRBV29-1 and TRBJ2-5. CDR3 size: 12 residues. CDR1 is SQVTM, CDR2 ANQGSEA, per germline. The CDR3 sequence is CSVEGIGETQYF.

The chain uses TRBV5-1 and TRBJ1-4; TCRdb outputs TRBD1, but without DNA this stays unchecked. CDR1 and CDR2 from the germline V gene are SGHRS and YFSETQ. The CDR3 loop spans 16 amino acids. CDR3 in amino acids: CASSPEAGASGEKLFF.

The chain joins TRBV7-2 to TRBJ2-1. The CDR3 runs to 15 residues. CDR1 and CDR2 (germline): SGHTA, FQGNSA. CDR3: CASSLGLEAYNEQFF.

V and J are TRBV9 and TRBJ2-1; TCRdb proposes TRBD1, but this gene call is untestable without DNA. Germline V gene sequence: CDR1 SGDLS, CDR2 YYNGEE. The CDR3 is made up of 15 amino acids. CDR3 region: CASSPGQDTYNEQFF.

The chain couples TRBV7-2 to TRBJ2-7; the D gene TCRdb calls, TRBD2, cannot be checked with no DNA. CDR1 is SGHTA and CDR2 is FQGNSA in the germline V gene. CDR3 length: 12 residues. This chain's CDR3 is CASSEDYYEQYF.